One T cell receptor beta chain is described in this entry. Its antigen remains undetermined. No quality values exist for individual bases; no much larger clone is one base distant. Single viable CD3+CD4+CD8-CD45RO+ cells were sorted as memory CD4+ T cells on a FACSAria II. CMV serostatus was assessed using a Roche Elecsys assay, by which serum IgG against CMV pp150, pp28, p38 and p52 was detected. After thawing, total CD4+ T cells were enriched by positive selection with CD4 magnetic microbeads. The samples came from a different study that was designed specifically to examine the CD4+ T cell memory repertoire. Peripheral blood mononuclear cells were isolated and cryopreserved following standard operating procedures; serum was stored at -80 °C. The staining used CD3-PerCP (BW264/56), CD4-APC (RPA-T4), CD45RO-PE (UCHT1) and CD8-Pacific Orange (3B5) antibodies, and Sytox blue was used to exclude non-viable cells.

Genomic DNA was extracted from sorted cells with the Quick-DNA Microprep Kit. Amplification of TCRbeta DNA was done with the immunoSEQ hsTCRbeta kit, following the protocol from the manufacturer. An Illumina MiSeq instrument was used to sequence the TCRbeta libraries. On the study's bioinformatics: Removing out-of-frame sequences left approximately 2,400,000 distinct TCRbeta sequences, an average of around 67,000 per individual. Each individual was scored according to the count of some 160 previously reported CMV-associated TCRbeta sequences and the total productive distinct TCRbeta count. A beta-binomial model was reimplemented in Python, and scikit-learn random forests with default parameters were trained on data from the US cohort. On the Belgian cohort, classifier performance was reported as the median AUC, along with percentile confidence intervals, across 10,000 bootstrap iterations. Sourced from immuneACCESS, this table was stored by TCRdb with only in-frame sequences that have V and J called. A share of the clones is absent; for the studies checked, an unresolved V gene accounts for under half, and the remainder has no known explanation. V, J and clone size are those of that table, while D and trimming were read from the DNA. In all, the sample holds some 67,000 clones, and roughly three quarters of those were seen once. Of the sample, about 4.3% falls within the top ten clones.

The data were taken from a study of memory CD4+ T cells and cytomegalovirus serostatus (dated by TCRdb to about 2019). Concerning the study at large: A total of some 35 healthy Belgian adults, of whom 9 were CMV seropositive and approximately 24 were CMV seronegative, were included in the cohort. To replicate a published TCR-based CMV serostatus classifier, the researchers sequenced the CD4+ memory TCRbeta repertoires of a Belgian cohort whose cytomegalovirus serostatus was known. The study at large found these results: Among the 150 to 200 previously reported CMV-associated TCRbeta sequences, some 70 showed up in the CD4+ memory repertoires, with each one found in between one and five individuals. CMV serostatus prediction reached a median bootstrapped AUC of 0.95 with the original framework and 0.91 with a US-trained random forest. Only CD4+CD45RO+ memory cells were sequenced, in contrast to the original study, which included naive and memory CD4+ and CD8+ populations. On the Belgian cohort, the classifier built on the original framework reached a median bootstrapped AUC of around 0.95, with a 95% CI of 0.76-1.00. The results were read as suggesting that the CMV-associated TCR signature is, for the most part, present in the CD4+ memory repertoire.

The sample taken for sequencing was memory CD4+ T cells from blood. The sequence came from an adult in good health and CMV-seropositive.

DNA sequence: TGTGCCATCAGTCCTAGCACAGATACGCAGTATTTT. This codes for CAISPSTDTQYF. This receptor chain uses TRBV10-3 and TRBJ2-3, with the D gene call left open. The V end loses 5 bases and the J end loses 0 bases, and a stretch of 3 bases separates them. CDR1 ENHRY and CDR2 SYGVKD are derived from the germline V gene. From its cysteine to its phenylalanine, the CDR3 spans 12 amino acids. Only the CDR3 DNA is retained, 36 bases long and in frame from the first base.